This T cell receptor beta chain came from a study of blood T cells in healthy people across ages. General observations from the study: No one knew whether donors had CMV, which possibly confounded expanded clonotype changes. Percentage of naive T cells showed a strong correlation with TCR beta diversity.

For every donor, a draw yielded around 10 milliliters of peripheral blood. With 3 bases removed from V and 8 bases from J, the gap between germline ends came to 21 bases. The CDR3 has 16 amino acids. Germline V gives CDR1 SGHRS, CDR2 YFSETQ. A sample-barcoded 5' primer and a J-beta primer mix were used in a second PCR of roughly 6 to 11 cycles. TCRdb redid the calling of the 5' RACE reads with MiXCR, one entry per CDR3 protein. The repertoire has 550,000 to 750,000 distinct CDR3 sequences, under 25% of them found once; the top ten carry 3.5% to 4%. As concerns this clonotype: The antigen remains undetermined.

V is TRBV5-1 and J is TRBJ2-1; D is possibly TRBD1 (6 bases). The TCR was taken from a man in his 70s in good health. Sequenced: blood. This CDR3 reads CASSSDLRTVGDEQFF. The CDR3 DNA follows: TGCGCCAGCAGCTCCGACCTTCGGACAGTGGGCGATGAGCAGTTCTTC.